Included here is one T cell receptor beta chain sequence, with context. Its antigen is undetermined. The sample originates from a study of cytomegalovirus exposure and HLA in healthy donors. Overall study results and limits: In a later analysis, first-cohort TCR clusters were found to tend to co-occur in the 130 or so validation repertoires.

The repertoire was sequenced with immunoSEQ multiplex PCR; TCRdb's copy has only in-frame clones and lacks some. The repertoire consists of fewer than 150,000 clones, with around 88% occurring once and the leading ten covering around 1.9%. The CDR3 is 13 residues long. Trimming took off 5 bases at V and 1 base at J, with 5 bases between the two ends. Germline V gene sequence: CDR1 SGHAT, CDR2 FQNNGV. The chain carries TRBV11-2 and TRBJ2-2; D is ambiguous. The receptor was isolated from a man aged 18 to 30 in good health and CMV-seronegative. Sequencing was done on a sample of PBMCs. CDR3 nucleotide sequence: TGTGCCAGCAGCCCAGTGAACACCGGGGAGCTGTTTTTT. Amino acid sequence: CASSPVNTGELFF.